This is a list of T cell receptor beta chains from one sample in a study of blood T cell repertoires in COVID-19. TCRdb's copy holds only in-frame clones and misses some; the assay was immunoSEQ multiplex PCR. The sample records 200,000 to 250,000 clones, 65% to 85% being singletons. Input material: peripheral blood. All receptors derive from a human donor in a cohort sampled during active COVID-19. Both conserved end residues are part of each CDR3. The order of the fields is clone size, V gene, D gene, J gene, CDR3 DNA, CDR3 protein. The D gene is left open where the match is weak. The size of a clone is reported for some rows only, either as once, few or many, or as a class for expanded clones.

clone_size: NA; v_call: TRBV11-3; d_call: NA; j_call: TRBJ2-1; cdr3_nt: TGTGCCAGCAGCCTGACGGGGGATGAGCAGTTCTTC; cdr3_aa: CASSLTGDEQFF
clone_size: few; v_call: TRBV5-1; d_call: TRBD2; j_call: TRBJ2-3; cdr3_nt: TGCGCCAGCAGCTATGGGACTAGCGGGGAAGATACGCAGTATTTT; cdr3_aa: CASSYGTSGEDTQYF
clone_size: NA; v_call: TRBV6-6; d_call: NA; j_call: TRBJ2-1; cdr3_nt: TGTGCCAGCAGTTATTCGGGAGAATTAAATGAGCAGTTCTTC; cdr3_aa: CASSYSGELNEQFF
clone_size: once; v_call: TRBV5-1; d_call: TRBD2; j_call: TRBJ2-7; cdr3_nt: TGCGCCAGCAGCAGCAGACTAGCGGCCACCTACGAGCAGTACTTC; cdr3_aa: CASSSRLAATYEQYF
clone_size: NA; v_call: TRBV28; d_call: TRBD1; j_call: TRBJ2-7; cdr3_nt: TGTGCCAGCAGCCCTATCGGGACAGGGTCCTACGAGCAGTACTTC; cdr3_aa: CASSPIGTGSYEQYF
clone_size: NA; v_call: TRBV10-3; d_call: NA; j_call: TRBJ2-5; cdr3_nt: TGTGCCATCGGACAGACCCAAGAGACCCAGTACTTC; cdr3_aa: CAIGQTQETQYF
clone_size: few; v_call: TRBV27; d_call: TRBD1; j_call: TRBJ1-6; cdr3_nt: TGTGCCAGCAGTTTATGGGGGACAGGGACAAATTCACCCCTCCACTTT; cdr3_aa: CASSLWGTGTNSPLHF
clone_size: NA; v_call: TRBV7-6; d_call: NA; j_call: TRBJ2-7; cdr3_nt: TGTGCCAGCAGCACGTCGATAGTCCCCTACGAGCAGTACTTC; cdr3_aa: CASSTSIVPYEQYF
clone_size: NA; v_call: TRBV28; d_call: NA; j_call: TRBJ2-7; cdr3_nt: TGTGCCAGCAGTTTCGGGGGTGGCGACGAGCAGTACTTC; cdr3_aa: CASSFGGGDEQYF
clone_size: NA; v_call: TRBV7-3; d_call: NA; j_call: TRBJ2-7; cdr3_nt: TGTGCCAGCAGCTTAGACCCCGGCTGGAGTACCTACGAGCAGTACTTC; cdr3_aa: CASSLDPGWSTYEQYF
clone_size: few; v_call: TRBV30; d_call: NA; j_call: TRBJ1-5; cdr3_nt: TGTGCCTGGAAAGTTAAGGGGTCTTATAGCAATCAGCCCCAGCATTTT; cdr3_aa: CAWKVKGSYSNQPQHF
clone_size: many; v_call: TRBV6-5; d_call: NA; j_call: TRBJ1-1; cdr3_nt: TGTGCCAGCAGTCCCAGGGGATCCACTGAAGCTTTCTTT; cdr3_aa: CASSPRGSTEAFF
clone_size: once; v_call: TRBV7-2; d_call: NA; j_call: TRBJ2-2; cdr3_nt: TGTGCCAGCAGCTTACTGTCAGGGGCCACCGGGGAGCTGTTTTTT; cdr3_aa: CASSLLSGATGELFF
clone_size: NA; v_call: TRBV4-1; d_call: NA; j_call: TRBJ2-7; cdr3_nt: TGCGCCAGCAGCCAAGAAATAGCCGAGAGCTCCTACGAGCAGTACTTC; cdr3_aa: CASSQEIAESSYEQYF
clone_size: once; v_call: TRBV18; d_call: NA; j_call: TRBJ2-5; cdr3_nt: TGTGCCAGCTCACCCCCCGTCCAAGAGACCCAGTACTTC; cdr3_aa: CASSPPVQETQYF
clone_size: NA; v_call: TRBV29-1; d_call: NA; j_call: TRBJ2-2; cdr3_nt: TGCAGCGTTGCGTTGAATTCAGGGCAAACCGGGGAGCTGTTTTTT; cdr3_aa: CSVALNSGQTGELFF
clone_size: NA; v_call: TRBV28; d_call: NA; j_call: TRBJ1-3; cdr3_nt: TGTGCCAGCACCCCTTGGACAAATACCTTCTCTGGAAACACCATATATTTT; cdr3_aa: CASTPWTNTFSGNTIYF
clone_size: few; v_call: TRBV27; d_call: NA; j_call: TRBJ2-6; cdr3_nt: TGTGCCAGCAGTTTCCGACAGGCTGGGGCCAACGTCCTGACTTTC; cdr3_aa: CASSFRQAGANVLTF
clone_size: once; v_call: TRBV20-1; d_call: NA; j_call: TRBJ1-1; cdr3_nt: TGCAGTGCTAGTGCGCGGACTGAAGCTTTCTTT; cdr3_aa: CSASARTEAFF
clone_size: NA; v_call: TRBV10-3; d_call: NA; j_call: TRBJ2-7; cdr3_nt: TGTGCCATCAGCTTACCCGACAGGAATGTCTACGAGCAGTACTTC; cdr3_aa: CAISLPDRNVYEQYF
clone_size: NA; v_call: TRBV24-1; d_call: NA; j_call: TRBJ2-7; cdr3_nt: TGTGCCACCAGTGATCCCGCGGCAGGGACTTACGAGCAGTACTTC; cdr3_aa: CATSDPAAGTYEQYF
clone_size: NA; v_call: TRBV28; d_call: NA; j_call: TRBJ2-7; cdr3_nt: TGTGCCAGCAGTTTCTCAGGGGTTCTAGGCGAGCAGTACTTC; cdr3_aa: CASSFSGVLGEQYF
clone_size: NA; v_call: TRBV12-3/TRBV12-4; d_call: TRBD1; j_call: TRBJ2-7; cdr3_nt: TGTGCCAGCATGCGGGACAGGGTGACCGAGCAGTACTTC; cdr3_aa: CASMRDRVTEQYF
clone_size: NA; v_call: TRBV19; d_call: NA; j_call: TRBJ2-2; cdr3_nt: TGTGCCAGTACCGTAGCGGTGGGAAACACCGGGGAGCTGTTTTTT; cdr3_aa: CASTVAVGNTGELFF
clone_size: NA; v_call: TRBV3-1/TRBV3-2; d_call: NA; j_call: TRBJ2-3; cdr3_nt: TGTGCCAGCAGCCGAGGCGCCCTCTTTACGTCCGCAGATACGCAGTATTTT; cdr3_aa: CASSRGALFTSADTQYF
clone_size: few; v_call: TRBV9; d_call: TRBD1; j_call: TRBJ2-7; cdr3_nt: TGTGCCAGCAGCCCGAACATGGGACAGGACGAGCAGTACTTC; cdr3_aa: CASSPNMGQDEQYF
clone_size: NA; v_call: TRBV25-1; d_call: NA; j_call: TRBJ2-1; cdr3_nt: TGTGCCAGCAGCTTGATGAGCTCCTACAATGAGCAGTTCTTC; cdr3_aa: CASSLMSSYNEQFF
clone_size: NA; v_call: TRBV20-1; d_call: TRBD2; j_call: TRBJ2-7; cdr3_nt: TGCAGTGCTAGTGCGGGGGGGTACGAGCAGTACTTC; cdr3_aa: CSASAGGYEQYF
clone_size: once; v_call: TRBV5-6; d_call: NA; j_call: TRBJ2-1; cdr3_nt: TGTGCCAGCAGCTTGGGCAGGGTCGGTGAGCAGTTCTTC; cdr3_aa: CASSLGRVGEQFF
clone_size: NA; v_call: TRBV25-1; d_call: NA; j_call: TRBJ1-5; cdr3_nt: TGTGCCAGCAGTGAAGCTATATCCCAGCCCCAGCATTTT; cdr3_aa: CASSEAISQPQHF
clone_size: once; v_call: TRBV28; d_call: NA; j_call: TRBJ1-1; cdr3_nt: TGTGCCAGCAGTCCGATGGGCGGGCGGGTGAACACTGAAGCTTTCTTT; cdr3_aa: CASSPMGGRVNTEAFF
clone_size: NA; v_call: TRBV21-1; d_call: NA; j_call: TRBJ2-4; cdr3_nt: TGTGCCAGCAGCAAAAAGGCCAGGGTTCTACCCAAAAACATTCAGTACTTC; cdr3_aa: CASSKKARVLPKNIQYF
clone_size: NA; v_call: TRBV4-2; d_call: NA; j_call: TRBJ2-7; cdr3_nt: TGTGCCAGCAGCCAAGTTTACCTATACGAGCAGTACTTC; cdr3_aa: CASSQVYLYEQYF
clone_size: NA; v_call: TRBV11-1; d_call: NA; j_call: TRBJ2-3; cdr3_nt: TGTGCCAGCAGCCGGAGCCGGGGGTGGGCAGATACGCAGTATTTT; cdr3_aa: CASSRSRGWADTQYF
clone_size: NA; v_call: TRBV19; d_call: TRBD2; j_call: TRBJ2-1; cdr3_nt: TGTGCCAGTTCCTCAATACCCGGGACTAGGTATAATGAGCAGTTCTTC; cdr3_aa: CASSSIPGTRYNEQFF
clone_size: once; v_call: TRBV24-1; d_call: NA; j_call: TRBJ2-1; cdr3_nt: TGTGCCACCAGTGATCGAGCAGGAAGGCAGTTCTTC; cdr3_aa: CATSDRAGRQFF
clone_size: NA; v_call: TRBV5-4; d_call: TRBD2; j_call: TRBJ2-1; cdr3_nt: TGTGCCAGCAGCAGAGCGGGGGGGGCTATGAACAATGAGCAGTTCTTC; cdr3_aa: CASSRAGGAMNNEQFF
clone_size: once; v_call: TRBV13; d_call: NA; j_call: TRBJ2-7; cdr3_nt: TGTGCCAGCAGCTTAGGGACAAACTACGAGCAGTACTTC; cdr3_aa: CASSLGTNYEQYF
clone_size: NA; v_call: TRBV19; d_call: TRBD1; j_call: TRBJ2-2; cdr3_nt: TGTGCCGTCAAGCCGGGACAGGACCCAAGCGGGGAGCTGTTTTTT; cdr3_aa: CAVKPGQDPSGELFF
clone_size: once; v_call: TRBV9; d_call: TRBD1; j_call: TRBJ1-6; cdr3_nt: TGTGCCAGCAGCCCGGGGGACAGGGGAAGTTCACCCCTCCACTTT; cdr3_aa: CASSPGDRGSSPLHF
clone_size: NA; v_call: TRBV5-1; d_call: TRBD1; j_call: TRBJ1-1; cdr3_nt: TGCGCCAGCAGCCCCGGGACAGGGGATTTAGCTTTCTTT; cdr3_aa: CASSPGTGDLAFF
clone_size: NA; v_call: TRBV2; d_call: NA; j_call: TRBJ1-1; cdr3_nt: TGTGCCAGCAGTGAAGCGGGCAATGAAGCTTTCTTT; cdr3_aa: CASSEAGNEAFF
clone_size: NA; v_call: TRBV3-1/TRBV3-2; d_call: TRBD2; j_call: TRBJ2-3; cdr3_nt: TGTGCCAGCAGCCAAGATCGGGGGGCAGATACGCAGTATTTT; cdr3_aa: CASSQDRGADTQYF
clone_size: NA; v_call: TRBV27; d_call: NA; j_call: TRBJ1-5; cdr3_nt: TGTGCCAGCAGTTCGCAGCGAGCCAATCAGCCCCAGCATTTT; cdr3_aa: CASSSQRANQPQHF
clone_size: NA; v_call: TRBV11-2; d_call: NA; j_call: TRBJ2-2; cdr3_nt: TGTGCCAGCACCAATCCTTGGGGGCTTACCGGGGAGCTGTTTTTT; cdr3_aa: CASTNPWGLTGELFF
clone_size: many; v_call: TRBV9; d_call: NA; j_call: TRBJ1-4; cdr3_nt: TGTGCCAGCAGCCCCTGGGGGGTGTCTGGAGAAAAACTGTTTTTT; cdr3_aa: CASSPWGVSGEKLFF
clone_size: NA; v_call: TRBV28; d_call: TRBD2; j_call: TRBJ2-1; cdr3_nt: TGTGCCAGCAGCCGTACAGGGGGACTAGCGGGAGGGAGGACCTACAATGAGCAGTTCTTC; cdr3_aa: CASSRTGGLAGGRTYNEQFF
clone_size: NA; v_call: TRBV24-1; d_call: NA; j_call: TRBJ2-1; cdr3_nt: TGTGCCACCAGTGATTTAGGCCTGACCTCGAGCGGCAATGAGCAGTTCTTC; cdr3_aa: CATSDLGLTSSGNEQFF
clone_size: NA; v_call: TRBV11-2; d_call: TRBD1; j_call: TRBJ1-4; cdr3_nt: TGTGCCAGCAGCTCAGCCGGGACAGAGAATGAAAAACTGTTTTTT; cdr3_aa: CASSSAGTENEKLFF
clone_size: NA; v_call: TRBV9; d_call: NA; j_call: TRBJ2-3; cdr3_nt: TGTGCCAGCAGCACCAGACCCGGGGCAGATACGCAGTATTTT; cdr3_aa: CASSTRPGADTQYF
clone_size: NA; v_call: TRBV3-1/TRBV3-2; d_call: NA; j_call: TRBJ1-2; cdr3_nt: TGTGCCAGCAGGTTGGCCCAGGGGCCCGACTATGGCTACACCTTC; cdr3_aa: CASRLAQGPDYGYTF
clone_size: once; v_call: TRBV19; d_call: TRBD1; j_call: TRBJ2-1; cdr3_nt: TGTGCCAGTAGGGGACAGGGCGAATACAATGAGCAGTTCTTC; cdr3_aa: CASRGQGEYNEQFF